This T cell receptor beta chain was recorded in a study of T cells after yellow fever vaccination. This clonotype was found a few times. Its antigen is still unknown. The junction differs from germline at one of its ends, possibly a read error. General study findings and limits: Abundant contaminating clonotypes from the bulk population could appear in FACS-sorted repertoires. There was a small share of clonotypes that showed up in both the CD4 and CD8 compartments.

5'RACE template switching produced TCR cDNA carrying a universal primer site and UMIs. A single record per CDR3 protein comes from TCRdb applying MiXCR to the 5' RACE reads. The sample has hundreds of thousands of distinct CDR3 sequences; around 12% are singletons. Germline V CDR1 and CDR2: DFQATT, SNEGSKA (reference sequence). The length of the CDR3 is 12 residues. This TCR came from a man aged 18 to 29 who received the YFV17D yellow fever vaccine. The specimen was CD4+ T cells sorted from PBMCs, collected 15 days after the yellow fever booster vaccination. The J gene is TRBJ1-1, the V gene TRBV20-1; D unresolved. This CDR3 is CSAVNGNTGAFF. DNA of the CDR3: TGCAGTGCTGTCAATGGGAACACTGGAGCTTTCTTT.